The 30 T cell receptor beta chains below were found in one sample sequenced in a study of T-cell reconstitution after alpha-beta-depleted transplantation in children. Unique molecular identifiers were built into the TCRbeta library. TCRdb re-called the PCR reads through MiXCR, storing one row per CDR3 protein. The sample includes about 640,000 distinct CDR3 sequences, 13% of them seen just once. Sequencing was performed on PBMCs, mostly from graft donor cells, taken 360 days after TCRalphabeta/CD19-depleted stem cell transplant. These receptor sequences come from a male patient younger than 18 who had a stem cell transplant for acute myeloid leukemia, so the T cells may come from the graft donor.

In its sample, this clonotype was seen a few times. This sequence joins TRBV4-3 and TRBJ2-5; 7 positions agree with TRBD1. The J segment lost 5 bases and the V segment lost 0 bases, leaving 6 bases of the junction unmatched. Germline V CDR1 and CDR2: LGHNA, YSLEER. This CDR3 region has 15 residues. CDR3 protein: CASSQDVGGLETQYF. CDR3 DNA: TGCGCCAGCAGCCAAGATGTAGGGGGCCTGGAGACCCAGTACTTC.

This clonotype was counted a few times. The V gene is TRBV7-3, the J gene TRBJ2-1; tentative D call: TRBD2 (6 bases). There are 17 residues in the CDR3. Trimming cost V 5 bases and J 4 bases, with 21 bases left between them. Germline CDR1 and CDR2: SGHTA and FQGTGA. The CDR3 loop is CASSLYSGLGRYNEQFF. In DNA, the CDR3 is TGTGCCAGCAGCCTGTATTCGGGATTAGGGAGGTACAATGAGCAGTTCTTC. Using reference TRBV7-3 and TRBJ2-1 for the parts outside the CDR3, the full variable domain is GAGVSQTPSNKVTEKGKYVELRCDPISGHTALYWYRQSLGQGPEFLIYFQGTGAADDSGLPNDRFFAVRPEGSVSTLKIQRTERGDSAVYLCASSLYSGLGRYNEQFFGPGTRLTVL.

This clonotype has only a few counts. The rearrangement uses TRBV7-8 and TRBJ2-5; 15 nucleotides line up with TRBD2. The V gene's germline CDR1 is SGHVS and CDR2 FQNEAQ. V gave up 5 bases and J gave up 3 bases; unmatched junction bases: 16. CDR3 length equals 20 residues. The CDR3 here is CASSPRMRTSGRAQKETQYF. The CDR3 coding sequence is TGTGCCAGCAGCCCAAGAATGAGGACTAGCGGGAGGGCCCAAAAAGAGACCCAGTACTTC.

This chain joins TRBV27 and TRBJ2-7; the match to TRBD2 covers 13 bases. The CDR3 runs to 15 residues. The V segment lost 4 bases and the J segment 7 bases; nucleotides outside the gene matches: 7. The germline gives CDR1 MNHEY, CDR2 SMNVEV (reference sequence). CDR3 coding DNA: TGTGCCAGCAGTTCAGGGACTAGCGGGACTAATGAGCAGTACTTC. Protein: CASSSGTSGTNEQYF.

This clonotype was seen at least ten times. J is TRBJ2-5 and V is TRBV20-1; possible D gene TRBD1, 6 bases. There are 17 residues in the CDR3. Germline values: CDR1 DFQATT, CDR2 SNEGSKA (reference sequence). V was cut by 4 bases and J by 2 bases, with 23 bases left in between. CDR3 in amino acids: CSATKGNQGMRQETQYF. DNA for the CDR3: TGCAGTGCTACGAAGGGGAACCAGGGGATGCGGCAAGAGACCCAGTACTTC.

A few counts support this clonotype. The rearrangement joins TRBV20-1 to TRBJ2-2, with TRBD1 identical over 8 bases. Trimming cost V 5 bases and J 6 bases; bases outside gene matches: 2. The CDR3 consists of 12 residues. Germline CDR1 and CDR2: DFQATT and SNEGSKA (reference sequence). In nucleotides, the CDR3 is TGCAGTGCTGTACAGGGGGCCGGGGAGCTGTTTTTT. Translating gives CSAVQGAGELFF.

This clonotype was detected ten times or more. Written as DNA, the CDR3 is TGTGCCACCGACGGGGGCACAGATACGCAGTATTTT. It encodes CATDGGTDTQYF. The chain uses TRBV15 and TRBJ2-3; D perhaps matches TRBD2 (5 bases). Germline loops: CDR1 LNHNV, CDR2 YYDKDF (reference sequence). Trimming took 8 bases from V and 1 from J, leaving 7 bases between them. This CDR3 has 12 amino acids.

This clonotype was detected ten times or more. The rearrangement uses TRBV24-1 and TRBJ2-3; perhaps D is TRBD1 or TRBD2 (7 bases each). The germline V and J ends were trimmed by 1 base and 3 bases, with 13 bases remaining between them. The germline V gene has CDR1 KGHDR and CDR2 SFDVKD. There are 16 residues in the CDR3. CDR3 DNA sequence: TGTGCCACCAGTGATTTCCCGCAGGGGGGGACAGATACGCAGTATTTT. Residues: CATSDFPQGGTDTQYF.

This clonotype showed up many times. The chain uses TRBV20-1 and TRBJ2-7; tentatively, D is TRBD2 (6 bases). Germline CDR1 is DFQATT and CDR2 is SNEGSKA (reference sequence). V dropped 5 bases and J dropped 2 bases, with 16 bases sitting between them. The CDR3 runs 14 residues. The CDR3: CSAGLLAGPYEQYF. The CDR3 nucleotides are TGCAGTGCTGGACTACTTGCGGGGCCCTACGAGCAGTACTTC.

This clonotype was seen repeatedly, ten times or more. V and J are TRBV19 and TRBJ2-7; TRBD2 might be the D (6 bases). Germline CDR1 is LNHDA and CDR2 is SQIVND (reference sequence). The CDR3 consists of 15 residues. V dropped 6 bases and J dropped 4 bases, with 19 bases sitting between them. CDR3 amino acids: CASSTRDDVLYEQYF. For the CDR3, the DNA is TGTGCCAGTAGCACGCGGGACGACGTCTTATACGAGCAGTACTTC.

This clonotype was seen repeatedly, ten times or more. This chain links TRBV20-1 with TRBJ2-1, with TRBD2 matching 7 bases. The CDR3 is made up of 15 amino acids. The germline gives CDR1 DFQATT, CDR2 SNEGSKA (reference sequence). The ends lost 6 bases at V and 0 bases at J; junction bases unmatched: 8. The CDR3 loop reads CSAVSGGSSYNEQFF. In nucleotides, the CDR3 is TGCAGTGCCGTATCGGGGGGAAGCTCCTACAATGAGCAGTTCTTC.

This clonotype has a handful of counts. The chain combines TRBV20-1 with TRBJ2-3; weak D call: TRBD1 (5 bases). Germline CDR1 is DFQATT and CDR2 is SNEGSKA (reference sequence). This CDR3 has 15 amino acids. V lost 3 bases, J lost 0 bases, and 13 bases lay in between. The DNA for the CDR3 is TGCAGTGCTAGTCAGGGTAGTGCTAGCACAGATACGCAGTATTTT. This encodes CSASQGSASTDTQYF.

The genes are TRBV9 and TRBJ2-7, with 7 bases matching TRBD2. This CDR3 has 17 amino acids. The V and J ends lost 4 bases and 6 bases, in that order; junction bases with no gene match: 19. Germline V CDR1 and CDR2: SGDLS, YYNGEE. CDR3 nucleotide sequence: TGTGCCAGCAGCCCACTCCCGGGACTACAAACCGCCCCCGAGCAGTACTTC. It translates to CASSPLPGLQTAPEQYF.

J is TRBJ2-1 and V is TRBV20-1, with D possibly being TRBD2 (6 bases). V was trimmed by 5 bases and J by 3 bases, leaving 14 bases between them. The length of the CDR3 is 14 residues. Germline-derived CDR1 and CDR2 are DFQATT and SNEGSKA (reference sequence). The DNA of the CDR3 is TGCAGTGCTCCGACGACTAGATTCTACAATGAGCAGTTCTTC. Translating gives CSAPTTRFYNEQFF.

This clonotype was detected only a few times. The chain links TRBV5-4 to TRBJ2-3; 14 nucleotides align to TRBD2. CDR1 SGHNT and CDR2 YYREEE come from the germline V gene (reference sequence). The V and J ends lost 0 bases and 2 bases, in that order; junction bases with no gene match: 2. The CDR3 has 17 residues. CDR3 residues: CASSLGTSGRNTDTQYF. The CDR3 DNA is TGTGCCAGCAGCTTGGGGACTAGCGGGAGGAACACAGATACGCAGTATTTT.

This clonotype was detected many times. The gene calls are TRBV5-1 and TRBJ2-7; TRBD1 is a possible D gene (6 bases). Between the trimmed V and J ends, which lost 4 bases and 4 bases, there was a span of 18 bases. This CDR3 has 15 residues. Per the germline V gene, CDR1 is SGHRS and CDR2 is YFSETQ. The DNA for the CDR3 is TGCGCCAGCAGCGGCCTGGGGGCGGGTACGTACGAGCAGTACTTC. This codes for CASSGLGAGTYEQYF.

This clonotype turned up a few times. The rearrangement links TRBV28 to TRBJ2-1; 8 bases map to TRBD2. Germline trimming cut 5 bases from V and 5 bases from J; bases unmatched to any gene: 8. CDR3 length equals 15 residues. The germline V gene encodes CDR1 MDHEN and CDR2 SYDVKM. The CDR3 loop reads CASSAGGPLNNEQFF. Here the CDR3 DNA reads TGTGCCAGCAGTGCGGGAGGCCCACTAAACAATGAGCAGTTCTTC.

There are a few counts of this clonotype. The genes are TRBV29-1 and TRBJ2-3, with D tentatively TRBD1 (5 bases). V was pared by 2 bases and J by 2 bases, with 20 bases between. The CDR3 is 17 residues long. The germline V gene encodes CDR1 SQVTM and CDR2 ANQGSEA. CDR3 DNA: TGCAGCGTTGAAAATCCTCGGTCGTCAGGGAACACAGATACGCAGTATTTT. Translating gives CSVENPRSSGNTDTQYF.

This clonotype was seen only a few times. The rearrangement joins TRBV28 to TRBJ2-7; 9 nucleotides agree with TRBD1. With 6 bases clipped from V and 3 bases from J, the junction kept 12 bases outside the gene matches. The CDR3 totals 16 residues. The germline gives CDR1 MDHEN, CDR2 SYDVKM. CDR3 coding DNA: TGTGCCAGCAGCCCCTCGACAGGGGGGTTGTTCTACGAGCAGTACTTC. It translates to CASSPSTGGLFYEQYF.

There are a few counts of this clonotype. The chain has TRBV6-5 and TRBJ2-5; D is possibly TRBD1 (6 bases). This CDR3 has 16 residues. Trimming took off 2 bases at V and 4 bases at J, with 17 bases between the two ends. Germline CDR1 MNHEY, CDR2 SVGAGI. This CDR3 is CASSYQPTGYRETQYF. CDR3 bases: TGTGCCAGCAGTTACCAGCCAACAGGGTACCGAGAGACCCAGTACTTC.

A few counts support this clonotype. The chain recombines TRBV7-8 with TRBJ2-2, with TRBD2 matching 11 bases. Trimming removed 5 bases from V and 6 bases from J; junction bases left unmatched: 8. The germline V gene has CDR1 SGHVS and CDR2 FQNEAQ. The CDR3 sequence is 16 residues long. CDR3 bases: TGTGCCAGCAGCCAGATTAGCGGGAGGGCCTCCGGGGAGCTGTTTTTT. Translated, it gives CASSQISGRASGELFF.

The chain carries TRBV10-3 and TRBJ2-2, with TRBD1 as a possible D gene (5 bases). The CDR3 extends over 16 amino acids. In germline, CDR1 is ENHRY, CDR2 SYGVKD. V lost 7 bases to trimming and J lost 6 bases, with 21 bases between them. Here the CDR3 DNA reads TGTGCCATCACACCTAGAGTGACACCGACAGCCGGGGAGCTGTTTTTT. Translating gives CAITPRVTPTAGELFF.

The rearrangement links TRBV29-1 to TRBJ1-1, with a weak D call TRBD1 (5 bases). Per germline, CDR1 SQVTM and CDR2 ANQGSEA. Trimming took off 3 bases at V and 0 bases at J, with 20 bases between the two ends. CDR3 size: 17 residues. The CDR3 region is CSVERVRAGHLNTEAFF. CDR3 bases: TGCAGCGTTGAGAGGGTTCGGGCAGGGCACTTGAACACTGAAGCTTTCTTT.

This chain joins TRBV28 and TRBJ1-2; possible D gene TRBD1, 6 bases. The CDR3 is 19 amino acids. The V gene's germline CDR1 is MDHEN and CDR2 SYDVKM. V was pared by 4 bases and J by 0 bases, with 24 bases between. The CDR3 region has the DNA TGTGCCAGCAGTTCGCTGACAGGACCCACGCTAATCGCTAACTATGGCTACACCTTC. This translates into CASSSLTGPTLIANYGYTF.

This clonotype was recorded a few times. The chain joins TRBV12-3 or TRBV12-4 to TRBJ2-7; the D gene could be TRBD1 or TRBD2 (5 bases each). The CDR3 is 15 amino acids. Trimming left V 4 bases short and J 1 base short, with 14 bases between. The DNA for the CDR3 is TGTGCCAGCAGTTCAGTCTCCGAGGGGTCCTACGAGCAGTACTTC. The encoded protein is CASSSVSEGSYEQYF.

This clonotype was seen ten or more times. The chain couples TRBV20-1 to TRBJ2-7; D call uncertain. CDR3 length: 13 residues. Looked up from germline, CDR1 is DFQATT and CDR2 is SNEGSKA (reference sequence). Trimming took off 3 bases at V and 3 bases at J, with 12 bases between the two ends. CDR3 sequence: CSASVVRYYEQYF. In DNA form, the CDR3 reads TGCAGTGCTAGTGTCGTCAGGTACTACGAGCAGTACTTC.

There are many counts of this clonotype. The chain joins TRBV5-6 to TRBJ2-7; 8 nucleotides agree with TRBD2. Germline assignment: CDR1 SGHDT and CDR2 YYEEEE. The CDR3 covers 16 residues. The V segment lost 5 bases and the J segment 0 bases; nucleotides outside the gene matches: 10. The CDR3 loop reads CASSLLSGTYSYEQYF. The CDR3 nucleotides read TGTGCCAGCAGTCTTCTTAGCGGGACTTACTCCTACGAGCAGTACTTC.

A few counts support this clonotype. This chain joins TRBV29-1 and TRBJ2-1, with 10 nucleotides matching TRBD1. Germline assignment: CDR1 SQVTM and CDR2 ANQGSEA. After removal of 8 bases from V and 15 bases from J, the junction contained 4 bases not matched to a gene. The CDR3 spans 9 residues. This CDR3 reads CSTDRGPFF. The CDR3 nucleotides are TGCAGCACAGACAGGGGGCCGTTCTTC.

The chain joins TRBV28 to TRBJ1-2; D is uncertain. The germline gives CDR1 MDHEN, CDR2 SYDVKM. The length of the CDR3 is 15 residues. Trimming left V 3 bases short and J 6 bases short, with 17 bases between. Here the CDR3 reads CASSLVSLGSDGYTF. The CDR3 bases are TGTGCCAGCAGTTTGGTGTCTTTGGGGTCAGATGGCTACACCTTC.

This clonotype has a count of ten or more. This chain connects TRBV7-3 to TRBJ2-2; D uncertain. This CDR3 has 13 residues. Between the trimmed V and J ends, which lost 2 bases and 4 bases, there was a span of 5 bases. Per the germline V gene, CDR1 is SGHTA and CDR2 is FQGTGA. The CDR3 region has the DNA TGTGCCAGCAGCTTATACGGCACCGGGGAGCTGTTTTTT. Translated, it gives CASSLYGTGELFF.